These T cell receptor beta chains were read from a single sample in a study of blood T cells in healthy people across ages. Using its own MiXCR run on the 5' RACE reads, TCRdb lists one record per CDR3 protein. This sample has some 900,000 distinct CDR3 sequences; roughly 48% occur once, and the top ten carry over 10%. The material sequenced was blood. All receptors come from a young man in good health. CDR3s include the opening cysteine and the closing phenylalanine or tryptophan.

cdr3_aa: CSARDLGSSSYNSPLHF
j_call: TRBJ1-6
v_call: TRBV20-1

cdr3_aa: CASSVGPGGNSPLHF
j_call: TRBJ1-6
v_call: TRBV9

cdr3_aa: CASSFSGTGPQETQYF
j_call: TRBJ2-5
v_call: TRBV5-1

cdr3_aa: CASRGAHYEQYF
j_call: .
v_call: TRBV7-9

cdr3_aa: CASSSDGSNQPQHF
j_call: TRBJ1-5
v_call: TRBV12-3/TRBV12-4

cdr3_aa: CATSRPIGNQPQHF
j_call: TRBJ1-5
v_call: TRBV15

cdr3_aa: CASQIDSFLTEAFF
j_call: TRBJ1-1
v_call: TRBV5-1

cdr3_aa: CAWTGLNTEAFF
j_call: TRBJ1-1
v_call: TRBV30

cdr3_aa: CASSEAGVSGANVLTF
j_call: TRBJ2-6
v_call: TRBV6-1

cdr3_aa: CASSLVVGGAYEQYF
j_call: TRBJ2-7
v_call: TRBV7-9

cdr3_aa: CASTSEWGFGSPLHF
j_call: TRBJ1-6
v_call: TRBV12-3/TRBV12-4

cdr3_aa: CSAVGGTKNSQYF
j_call: TRBJ2-4
v_call: TRBV29-1

cdr3_aa: CASSSARTGGPGEQYF
j_call: TRBJ2-5
v_call: TRBV28

cdr3_aa: CSARDQGSRNEQFF
j_call: TRBJ2-1
v_call: TRBV20-1

cdr3_aa: CASNRLATNTGELFF
j_call: TRBJ2-2
v_call: TRBV6-2/TRBV6-3

cdr3_aa: CSAGDGRRGNYYNEQFF
j_call: TRBJ2-1
v_call: TRBV20-1

cdr3_aa: CASSHDGGAADTQYF
j_call: TRBJ2-3
v_call: TRBV6-2/TRBV6-3

cdr3_aa: CASSFRESTDTQYF
j_call: TRBJ2-3
v_call: TRBV5-1

cdr3_aa: CSADGQGQGYTF
j_call: TRBJ1-2
v_call: TRBV29-1

cdr3_aa: CSVEIRTSGAYNEQFF
j_call: TRBJ2-1
v_call: TRBV29-1

cdr3_aa: CSAGDRGIGNQPQHF
j_call: TRBJ1-5
v_call: TRBV20-1

cdr3_aa: CASSYDRGRPNYEQYF
j_call: TRBJ2-7
v_call: TRBV6-7

cdr3_aa: CASSQGLRGEAFF
j_call: TRBJ1-1
v_call: TRBV3-1

cdr3_aa: CSGNSGSTYNEQFF
j_call: TRBJ2-1
v_call: TRBV29-1

cdr3_aa: CASSPRLAGRSDTQYF
j_call: TRBJ2-3
v_call: TRBV14

cdr3_aa: CSARDRTRGWDTEAFF
j_call: TRBJ1-1
v_call: TRBV20-1

cdr3_aa: CAISRDTTGELFF
j_call: TRBJ2-2
v_call: TRBV10-3

cdr3_aa: CAWKSVARGNYGYTF
j_call: TRBJ1-2
v_call: TRBV30

cdr3_aa: CASSPQGAADTQYF
j_call: TRBJ2-3
v_call: TRBV5-1

cdr3_aa: CASSLRGGDYNEQFF
j_call: TRBJ2-1
v_call: TRBV5-1

cdr3_aa: CSVPSGGTDTQYF
j_call: TRBJ2-3
v_call: TRBV29-1

cdr3_aa: CASCRDWNTGELFF
j_call: TRBJ2-2
v_call: TRBV7-9

cdr3_aa: CASSLIQGAADTQYF
j_call: TRBJ2-3
v_call: TRBV11-3

cdr3_aa: CASSFKGSSYNSPLHF
j_call: TRBJ1-6
v_call: TRBV27

cdr3_aa: CSATRQAISYEQYF
j_call: TRBJ2-7
v_call: TRBV20-1

cdr3_aa: CASSVLSGAYNEQFF
j_call: TRBJ2-1
v_call: TRBV9

cdr3_aa: CASRGLSLGTDTQYF
j_call: TRBJ2-3
v_call: TRBV11-2

cdr3_aa: CASSQGDPDGYTF
j_call: TRBJ1-2
v_call: TRBV4-1

cdr3_aa: CASSVKRGTREFF
j_call: TRBJ2-1
v_call: TRBV7-9

cdr3_aa: CSVAGGVNYGYTF
j_call: TRBJ1-2
v_call: TRBV29-1

cdr3_aa: CAMTTRSATKNIQYF
j_call: TRBJ2-4
v_call: TRBV6-2/TRBV6-3

cdr3_aa: CASSRGVGDSPLHF
j_call: TRBJ1-6
v_call: TRBV6-4

cdr3_aa: CATLGTGGYEQYF
j_call: .
v_call: TRBV6-6

cdr3_aa: CASSLPTGGQNIQYF
j_call: TRBJ2-4
v_call: TRBV28

cdr3_aa: CASSAQGAPDTQYF
j_call: TRBJ2-3
v_call: TRBV6-1